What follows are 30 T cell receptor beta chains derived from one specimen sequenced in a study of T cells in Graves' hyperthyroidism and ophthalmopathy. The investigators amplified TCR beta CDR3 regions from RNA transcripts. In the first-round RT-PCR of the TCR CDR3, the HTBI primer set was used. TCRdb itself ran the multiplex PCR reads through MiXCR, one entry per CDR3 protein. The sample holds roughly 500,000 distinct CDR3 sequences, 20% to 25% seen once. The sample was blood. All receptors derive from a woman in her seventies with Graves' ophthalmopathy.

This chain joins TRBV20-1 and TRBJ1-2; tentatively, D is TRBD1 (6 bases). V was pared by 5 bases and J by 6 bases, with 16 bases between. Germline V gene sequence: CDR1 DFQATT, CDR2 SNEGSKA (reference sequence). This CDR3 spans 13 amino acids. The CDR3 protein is CSARNRDGDGYTF. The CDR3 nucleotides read TGCAGTGCTCGAAACAGGGACGGAGATGGCTACACCTTC.

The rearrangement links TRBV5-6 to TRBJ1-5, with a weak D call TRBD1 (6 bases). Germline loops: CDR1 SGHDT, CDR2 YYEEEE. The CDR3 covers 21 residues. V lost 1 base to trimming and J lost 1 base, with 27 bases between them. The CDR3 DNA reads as TGTGCCAGCAGCTTGTGGGGGCCCGGGGGAGGTATCGGTATAAGCAATCAGCCCCAGCATTTT. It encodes CASSLWGPGGGIGISNQPQHF.

CDR3 sequence (DNA): TGTGCCAGCAGCCGACAGAGGTACACAGATACGCAGTATTTT. The encoded protein is CASSRQRYTDTQYF. The chain combines TRBV6-2 or TRBV6-3 with TRBJ2-3; D perhaps matches TRBD1 (5 bases). Germline lookup yields CDR1 MNHEY and CDR2 SVGEGT. Between the trimmed V and J ends, which lost 6 bases and 2 bases, there was a span of 12 bases. The length of the CDR3 is 14 residues.

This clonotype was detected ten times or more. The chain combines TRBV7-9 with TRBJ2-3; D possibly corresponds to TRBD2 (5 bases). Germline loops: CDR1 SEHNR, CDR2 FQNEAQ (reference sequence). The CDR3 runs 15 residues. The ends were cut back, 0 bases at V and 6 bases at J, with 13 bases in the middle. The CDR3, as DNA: TGTGCCAGCAGCTTAGCGACATGGGGAGCCGATACGCAGTATTTT. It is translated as CASSLATWGADTQYF.

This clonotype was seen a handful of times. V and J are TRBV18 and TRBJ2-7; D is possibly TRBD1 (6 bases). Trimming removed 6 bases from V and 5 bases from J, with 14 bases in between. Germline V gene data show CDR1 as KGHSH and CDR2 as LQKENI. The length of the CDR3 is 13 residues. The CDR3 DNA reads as TGTGCCAGCTCCCCAGGGGTCCGGGACGAGCAGTACTTC. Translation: CASSPGVRDEQYF.

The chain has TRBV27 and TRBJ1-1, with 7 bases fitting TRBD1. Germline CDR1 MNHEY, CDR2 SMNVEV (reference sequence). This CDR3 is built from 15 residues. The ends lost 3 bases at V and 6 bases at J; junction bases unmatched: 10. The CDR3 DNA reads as TGTGCCAGCAGTTTCCTACAGGGGCGAGGGGCTGAAGCTTTCTTT. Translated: CASSFLQGRGAEAFF.

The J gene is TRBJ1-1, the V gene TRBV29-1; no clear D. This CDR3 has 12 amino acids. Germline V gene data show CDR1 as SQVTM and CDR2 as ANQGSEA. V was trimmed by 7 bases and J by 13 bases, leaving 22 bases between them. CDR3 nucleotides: TGCAGCGCCCAAAGTCCAGCGGATTTAGGTTTCTTT. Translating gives CSAQSPADLGFF.

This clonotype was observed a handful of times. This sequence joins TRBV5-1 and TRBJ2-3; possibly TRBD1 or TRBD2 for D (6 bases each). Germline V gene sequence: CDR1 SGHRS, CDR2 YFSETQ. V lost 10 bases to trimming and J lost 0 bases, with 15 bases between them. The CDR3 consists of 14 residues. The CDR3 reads CASRGTTSTDTQYF. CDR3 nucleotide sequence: TGCGCCTCCCGGGGGACAACTAGCACAGATACGCAGTATTTT.

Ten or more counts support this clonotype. The CDR3 loop reads CASSWARWNTEAFF. CDR3 DNA sequence: TGTGCCAGCAGTTGGGCAAGATGGAACACTGAAGCTTTCTTT. This chain uses TRBV6-5 with TRBJ1-1; D is unclear. The V and J ends lost 4 bases and 1 base respectively, with 10 bases between them. CDR1 and CDR2 from the germline V gene are MNHEY and SVGAGI. CDR3 size: 14 residues.

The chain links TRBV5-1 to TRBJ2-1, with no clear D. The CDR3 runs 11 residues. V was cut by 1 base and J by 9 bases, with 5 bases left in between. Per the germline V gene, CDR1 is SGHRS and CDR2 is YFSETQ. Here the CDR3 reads CASSLWGEQFF. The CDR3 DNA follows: TGCGCCAGCAGCTTGTGGGGTGAGCAGTTCTTC.

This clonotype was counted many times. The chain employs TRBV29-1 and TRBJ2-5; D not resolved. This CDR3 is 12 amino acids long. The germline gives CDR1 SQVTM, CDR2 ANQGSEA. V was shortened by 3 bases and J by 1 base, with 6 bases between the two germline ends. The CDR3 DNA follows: TGCAGCGTTGACAACGGCCAAGAGACCCAGTACTTC. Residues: CSVDNGQETQYF.

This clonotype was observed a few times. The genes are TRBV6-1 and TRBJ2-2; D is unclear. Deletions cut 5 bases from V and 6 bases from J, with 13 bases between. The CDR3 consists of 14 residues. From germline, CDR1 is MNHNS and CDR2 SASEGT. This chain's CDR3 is CASSSVVEPGELFF. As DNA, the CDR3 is TGTGCCAGCAGTTCGGTGGTGGAGCCCGGGGAGCTGTTTTTT.

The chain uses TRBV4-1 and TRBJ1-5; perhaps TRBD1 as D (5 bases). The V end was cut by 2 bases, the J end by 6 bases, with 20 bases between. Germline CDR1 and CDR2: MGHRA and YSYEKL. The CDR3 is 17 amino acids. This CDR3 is CASSQPLQGAAGQPQHF. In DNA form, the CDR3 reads TGCGCCAGCAGCCAACCGCTTCAGGGAGCGGCCGGTCAGCCCCAGCATTTT.

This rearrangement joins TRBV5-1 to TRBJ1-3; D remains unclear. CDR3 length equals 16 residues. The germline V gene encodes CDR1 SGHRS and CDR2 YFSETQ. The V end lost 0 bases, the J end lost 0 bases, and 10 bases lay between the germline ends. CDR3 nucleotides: TGCGCCAGCAGCTTGGCCGGGCTCAGCTCTGGAAACACCATATATTTT. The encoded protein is CASSLAGLSSGNTIYF.

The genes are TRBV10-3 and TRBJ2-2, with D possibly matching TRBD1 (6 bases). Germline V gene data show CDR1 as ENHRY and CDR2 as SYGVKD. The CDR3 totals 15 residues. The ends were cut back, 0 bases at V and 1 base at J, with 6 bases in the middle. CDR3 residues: CAISESTGNTGELFF. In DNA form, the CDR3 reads TGTGCCATCAGTGAGTCGACAGGGAACACCGGGGAGCTGTTTTTT.

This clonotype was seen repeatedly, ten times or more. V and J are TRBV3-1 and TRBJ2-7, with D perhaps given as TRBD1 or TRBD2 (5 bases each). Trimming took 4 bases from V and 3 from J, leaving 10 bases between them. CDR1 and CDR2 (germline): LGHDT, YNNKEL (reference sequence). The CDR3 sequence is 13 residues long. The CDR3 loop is CASSRDAFYEQYF. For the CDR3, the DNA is TGTGCCAGCAGCCGGGACGCGTTCTACGAGCAGTACTTC.

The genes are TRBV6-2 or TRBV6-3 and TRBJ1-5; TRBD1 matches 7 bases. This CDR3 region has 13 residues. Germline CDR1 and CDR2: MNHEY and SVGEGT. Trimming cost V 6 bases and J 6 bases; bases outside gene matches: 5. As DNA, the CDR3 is TGTGCCAGCAGACCCGGACAGGCTCAGCCCCAGCATTTT. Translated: CASRPGQAQPQHF.

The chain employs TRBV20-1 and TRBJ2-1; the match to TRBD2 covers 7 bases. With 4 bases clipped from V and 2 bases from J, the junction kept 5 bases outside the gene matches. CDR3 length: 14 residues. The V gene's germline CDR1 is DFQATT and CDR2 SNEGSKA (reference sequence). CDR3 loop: CSAIPAGAYNEQFF. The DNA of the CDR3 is TGCAGTGCTATCCCCGCGGGAGCCTACAATGAGCAGTTCTTC.

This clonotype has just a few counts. In DNA, the CDR3 is TGTGCCAGCAGTTTAGCTCGTCGACTAGCGGGAGCCCTCGAACAGTACTTC. Its translation is CASSLARRLAGALEQYF. This chain joins TRBV12-3 or TRBV12-4 and TRBJ2-7; 12 positions agree with TRBD2. The junction had 13 bases not matched to a gene; V was cut back by 0 bases and J by 10 bases. The CDR3 has 17 amino acids.

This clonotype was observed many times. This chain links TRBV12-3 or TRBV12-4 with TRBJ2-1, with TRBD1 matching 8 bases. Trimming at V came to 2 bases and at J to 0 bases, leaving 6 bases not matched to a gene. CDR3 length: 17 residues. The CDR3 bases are TGTGCCAGCAGTTTAAGTGCAGGGGGCAACTCCTACAATGAGCAGTTCTTC. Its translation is CASSLSAGGNSYNEQFF.

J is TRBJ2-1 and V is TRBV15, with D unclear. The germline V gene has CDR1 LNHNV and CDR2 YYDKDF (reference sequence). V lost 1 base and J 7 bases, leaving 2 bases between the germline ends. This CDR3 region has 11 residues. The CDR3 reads CATSRGNEQFF. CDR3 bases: TGTGCCACCAGCAGAGGTAATGAGCAGTTCTTC.

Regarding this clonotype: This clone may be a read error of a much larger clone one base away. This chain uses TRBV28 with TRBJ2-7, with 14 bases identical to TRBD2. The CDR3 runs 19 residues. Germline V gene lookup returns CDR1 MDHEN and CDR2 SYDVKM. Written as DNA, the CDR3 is TGTGCCGGCAGTTTGGTCCTAGGACTAGCGGGAGGACAGTCCTACGAGCAGTACTTC. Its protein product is CAGSLVLGLAGGQSYEQYF.

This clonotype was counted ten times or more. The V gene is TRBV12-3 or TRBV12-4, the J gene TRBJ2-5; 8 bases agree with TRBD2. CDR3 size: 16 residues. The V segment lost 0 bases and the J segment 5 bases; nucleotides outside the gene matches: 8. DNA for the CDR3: TGTGCCAGCAGTTTAGCGTCGGGAGGGCGACCGGAGACCCAGTACTTC. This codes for CASSLASGGRPETQYF.

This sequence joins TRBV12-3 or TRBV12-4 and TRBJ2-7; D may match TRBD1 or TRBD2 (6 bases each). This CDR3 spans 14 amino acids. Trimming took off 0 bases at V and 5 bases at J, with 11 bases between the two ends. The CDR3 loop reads CASSLAGGRDEQYF. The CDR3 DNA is TGTGCCAGCAGTTTAGCCGGGGGCAGGGACGAGCAGTACTTC.

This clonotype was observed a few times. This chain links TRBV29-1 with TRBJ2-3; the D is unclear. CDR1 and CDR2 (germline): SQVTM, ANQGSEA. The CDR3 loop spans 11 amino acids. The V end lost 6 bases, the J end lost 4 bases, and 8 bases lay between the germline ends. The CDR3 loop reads CSVRLSDTQYF. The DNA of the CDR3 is TGCAGCGTCCGGCTTTCAGATACGCAGTATTTT.

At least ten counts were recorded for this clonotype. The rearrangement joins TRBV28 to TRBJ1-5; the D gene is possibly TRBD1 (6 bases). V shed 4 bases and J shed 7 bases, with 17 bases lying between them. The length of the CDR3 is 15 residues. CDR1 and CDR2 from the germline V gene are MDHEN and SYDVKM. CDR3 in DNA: TGTGCCAGCAGTTCGGCGGGTCAGGGGAGACAGCCCCAGCATTTT. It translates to CASSSAGQGRQPQHF.

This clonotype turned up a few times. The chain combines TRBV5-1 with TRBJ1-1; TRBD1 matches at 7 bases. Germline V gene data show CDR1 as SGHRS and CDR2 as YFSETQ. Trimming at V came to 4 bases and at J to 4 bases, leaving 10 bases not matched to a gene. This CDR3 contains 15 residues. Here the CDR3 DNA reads TGCGCCAGCAGCGGAAATACAGGGGCGAGCACTGAAGCTTTCTTT. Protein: CASSGNTGASTEAFF.

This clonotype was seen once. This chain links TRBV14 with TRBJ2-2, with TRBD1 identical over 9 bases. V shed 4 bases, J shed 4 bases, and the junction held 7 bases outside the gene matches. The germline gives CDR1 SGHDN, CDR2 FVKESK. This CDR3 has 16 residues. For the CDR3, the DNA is TGTGCCAGCAGCCTGGTAGGGACAGGGTTCACCGGGGAGCTGTTTTTT. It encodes CASSLVGTGFTGELFF. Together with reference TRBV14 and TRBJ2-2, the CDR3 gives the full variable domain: EAGVTQFPSHSVIEKGQTVTLRCDPISGHDNLYWYRRVMGKEIKFLLHFVKESKQDESGMPNNRFLAERTGGTYSTLKVQPAELEDSGVYFCASSLVGTGFTGELFFGEGSRLTVL.

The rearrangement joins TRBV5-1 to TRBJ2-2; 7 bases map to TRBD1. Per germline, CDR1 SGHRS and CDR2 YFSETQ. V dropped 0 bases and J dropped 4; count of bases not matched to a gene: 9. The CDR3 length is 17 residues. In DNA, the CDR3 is TGCGCCAGCAGCTTGGTCCGCCGACAGGGTGGCACCGGGGAGCTGTTTTTT. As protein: CASSLVRRQGGTGELFF.

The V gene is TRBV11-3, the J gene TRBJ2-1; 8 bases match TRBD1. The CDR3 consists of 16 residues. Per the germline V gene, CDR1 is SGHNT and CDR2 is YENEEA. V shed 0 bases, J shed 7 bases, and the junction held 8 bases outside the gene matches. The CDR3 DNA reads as TGTGCCAGCAGCTTAGATCGCAGGGGGCTTGTTAATGAGCAGTTCTTC. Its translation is CASSLDRRGLVNEQFF. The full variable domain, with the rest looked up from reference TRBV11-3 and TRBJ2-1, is EAGVVQSPRYKIIEKKQPVAFWCNPISGHNTLYWYLQNLGQGPELLIRYENEEAVDDSQLPKDRFSAERLKGVDSTLKIQPAELGDSAVYLCASSLDRRGLVNEQFFGPGTRLTVL.